This TCR beta chain was captured by sequencing in a study of blood T cell repertoires in COVID-19. Study overall: There were acute and convalescent COVID-19 samples, and they came from the United States, Italy and Spain.

CDR3 size: 16 residues. Trimming at V came to 4 bases and at J to 8 bases, leaving 13 bases not matched to a gene. The germline V gene has CDR1 KGHDR and CDR2 SFDVKD. In the original workflow: Amplification of reference gene primers provided the estimated nucleated cell counts. TCRdb keeps only in-frame clones here, not all; method: immunoSEQ multiplex PCR. V and J calls and clone size are those listed in that table; D and trimming were worked out from the DNA. The sample shows 100,000 or so clones, over 80% of them seen only once. This clone was observed many times. The J gene is TRBJ1-2, the V gene TRBV24-1, with 9 bases aligning to TRBD1. The clonotype originates from a middle-aged man with active or convalescent COVID-19. The sample consisted of peripheral blood. CDR3 in amino acids: CATSDNTGQGFGGYTF. CDR3 in DNA: TGTGCCACCAGTGACAACACGGGACAGGGTTTTGGCGGCTACACCTTC.